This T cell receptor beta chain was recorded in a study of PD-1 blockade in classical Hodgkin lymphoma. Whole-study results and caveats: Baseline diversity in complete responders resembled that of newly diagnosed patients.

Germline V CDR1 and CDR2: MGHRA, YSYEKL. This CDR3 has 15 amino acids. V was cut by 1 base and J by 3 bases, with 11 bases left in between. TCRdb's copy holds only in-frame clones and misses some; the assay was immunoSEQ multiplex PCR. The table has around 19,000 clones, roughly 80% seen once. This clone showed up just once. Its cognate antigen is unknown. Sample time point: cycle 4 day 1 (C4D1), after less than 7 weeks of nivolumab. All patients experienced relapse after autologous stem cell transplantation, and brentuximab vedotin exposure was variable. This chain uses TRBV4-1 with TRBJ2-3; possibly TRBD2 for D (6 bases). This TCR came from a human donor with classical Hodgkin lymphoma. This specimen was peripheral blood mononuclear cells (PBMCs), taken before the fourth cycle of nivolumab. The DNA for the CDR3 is TGCGCCAGCAGCCAAGTGCTTAGCGGTACAGATACGCAGTATTTT. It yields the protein CASSQVLSGTDTQYF.